This T cell receptor (beta chain) emerged from a study of T cell repertoires in cytomegalovirus infection. Study summary: Researchers turned to recently identified HLA-C-restricted CMV epitopes as well as well-studied HLA-B-restricted ones. Shared public TCR beta signatures pointed to both CMV infection and a matching HLA type. Study-level points and caveats: The ex vivo response showed dominance by HLA-C-restricted CMV-specific TCR beta clonotypes.

A single record per CDR3 protein comes from TCRdb applying MiXCR to the reads. The data contain around 200,000 distinct CDR3 sequences, roughly two fifths of them singletons. The CDR3 is 14 residues long. The V and J ends lost 2 bases and 5 bases respectively, with 13 bases between them. Looked up from germline, CDR1 is MNHEY and CDR2 is SMNVEV (reference sequence). Of note for this clonotype: Its antigen is as yet unknown.

The sequencing used CD8+ T cells from cultured PBMCs, collected from culture after CMV antigen stimulation. This clonotype was sampled from a human donor in good health (CMV status not recorded). Some clones in this sample may be carry-over from other donors' samples. This chain connects TRBV27 to TRBJ2-7, with a possible D match to TRBD2 (6 bases). The DNA of the CDR3 is TGTGCCAGCAGTTTAGCGGGAAGTCCCAACGAGCAGTACTTC. As protein: CASSLAGSPNEQYF.